This TCR beta chain was captured in a study of cytomegalovirus exposure and HLA in healthy donors. Study background: When about 400 donors were genotyped, roughly 82% of them were found to fall in the Caucasian-associated ancestry cluster.

This clone was counted only a few times. The antigen remains unidentified. General study findings and limits: Follow-up analysis seemed to connect common viral pathogens with several of the most significant clusters identified. Among donors in an Asian-associated ancestry cluster, a later analysis reportedly found fewer N-insertions than the approximately 700-donor mean.

60 Vbeta and 13 Jbeta primers were used in PCR. Clones were read by immunoSEQ multiplex PCR, and TCRdb kept only the in-frame ones, dropping some. The sample includes some 150,000 clones, about two thirds of them seen just once. This TCR came from a young woman in good health and CMV-seronegative. The sample taken for sequencing was PBMCs.

The DNA of the CDR3 is TGTGCCAGCCGACCTAGAGACCAATTTAATTCACCCCTCCACTTT. Translation gives CASRPRDQFNSPLHF. The V gene is TRBV7-9, the J gene TRBJ1-6; no clear D gene. The CDR3 contains 15 residues. V was cut by 8 bases and J by 6 bases, with 17 bases left in between. Germline CDR1 SEHNR, CDR2 FQNEAQ (reference sequence).